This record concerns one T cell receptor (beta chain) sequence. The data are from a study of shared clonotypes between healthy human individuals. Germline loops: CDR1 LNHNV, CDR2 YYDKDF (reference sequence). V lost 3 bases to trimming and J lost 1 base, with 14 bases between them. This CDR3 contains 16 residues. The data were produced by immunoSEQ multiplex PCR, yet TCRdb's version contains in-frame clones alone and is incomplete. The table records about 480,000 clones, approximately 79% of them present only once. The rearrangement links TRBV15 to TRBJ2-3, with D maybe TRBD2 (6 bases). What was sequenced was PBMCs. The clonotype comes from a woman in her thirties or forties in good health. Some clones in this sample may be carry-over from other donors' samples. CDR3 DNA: TGTGCCACCAGCAGTGGTTCTAGCGTCCGCACAGATACGCAGTATTTT. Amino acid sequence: CATSSGSSVRTDTQYF.